The text below deals with one T cell receptor beta chain. Its antigen is unknown. The sample is drawn from a study of cytomegalovirus exposure and HLA in healthy donors. General study results and limits: TRBV6-2, TRBV6-3 and some other V segments were unresolvable in 87-base-pair reads. A missense DCLRE1C variant was associated with V- and J-gene trimming of TCR beta chains in a later analysis, and an independent cohort replicated the association.

Germline lookup yields CDR1 WSHSY and CDR2 SAAADI. The CDR3 extends over 13 amino acids. Trimming removed 8 bases from V and 5 bases from J; junction bases left unmatched: 7. The PCR employed 60 Vbeta primers together with 13 Jbeta primers. The authors' processing: It was a later analysis that counted 83 million or so unique TCR beta chains, of which about 10 million were shared. Generated by immunoSEQ multiplex PCR, the TCRdb table keeps only in-frame clones and is missing some. V and J calls and clone size are as listed in that table; D and trimming were resolved from the DNA. This sample has about 230,000 clones, with roughly 91% found just once. Healthy bone marrow donors made up the cohort.

This TCR was sampled from a woman in her late teens or twenties in good health and CMV-seronegative. The source material was PBMCs. The chain carries TRBV10-2 and TRBJ2-5; TRBD1 matches at 8 bases. The CDR3 here is CASGRTGWETQYF. In DNA, the CDR3 is TGCGCCAGCGGTAGGACAGGGTGGGAGACCCAGTACTTC.